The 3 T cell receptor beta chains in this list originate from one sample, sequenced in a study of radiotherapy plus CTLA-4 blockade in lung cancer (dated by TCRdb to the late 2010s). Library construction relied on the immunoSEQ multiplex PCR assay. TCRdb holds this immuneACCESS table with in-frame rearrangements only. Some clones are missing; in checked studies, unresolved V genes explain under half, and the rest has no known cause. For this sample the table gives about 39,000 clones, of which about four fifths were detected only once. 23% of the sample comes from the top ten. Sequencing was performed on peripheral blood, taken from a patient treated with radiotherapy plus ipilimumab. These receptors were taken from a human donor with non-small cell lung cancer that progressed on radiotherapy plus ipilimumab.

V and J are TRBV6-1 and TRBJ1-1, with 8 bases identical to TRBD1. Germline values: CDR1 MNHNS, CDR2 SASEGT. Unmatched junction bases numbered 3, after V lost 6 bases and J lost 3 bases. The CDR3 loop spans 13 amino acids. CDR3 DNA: TGTGCCAGCAGCCTGACAGGGGACACTGAAGCTTTCTTT. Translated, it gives CASSLTGDTEAFF.

The CDR3 spells CASSLGQGRNYGYTF. In nucleotides, the CDR3 is TGTGCCAGCAGCTTGGGACAGGGGCGAAACTATGGCTACACCTTC. The chain is built from TRBV7-9 and TRBJ1-2; TRBD1 agrees at 10 bases. Germline V gene sequence: CDR1 SEHNR, CDR2 FQNEAQ (reference sequence). This CDR3 spans 15 amino acids. V gave up 3 bases and J gave up 2 bases; unmatched junction bases: 3.

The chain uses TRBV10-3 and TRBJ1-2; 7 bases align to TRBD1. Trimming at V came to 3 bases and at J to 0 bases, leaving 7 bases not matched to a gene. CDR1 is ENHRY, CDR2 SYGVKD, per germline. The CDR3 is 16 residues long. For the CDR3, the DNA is TGTGCCATCAGTGACGTGGGACAGAAAGCTAACTATGGCTACACCTTC. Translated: CAISDVGQKANYGYTF.